Listed below are T cell receptor beta chains from one sample, sequenced in a study of glioma-infiltrating T cells after dendritic cell vaccination. This table comes from immunoSEQ multiplex PCR, and its TCRdb copy is limited to in-frame clones, with some not included. The sample yields 85,000 to 100,000 clones, around 80% seen once. Sample: blood, taken after dendritic cell vaccination. The receptor set was obtained from a human donor with glioblastoma. CDR3s include the opening cysteine and the closing phenylalanine or tryptophan. Each record gives: V gene, D gene, J gene, clone size, CDR3 protein, CDR3 DNA. D genes are given only for firm matches. Not every row has a clone size; where given, it reads once, few, many or a size class.

>TRBV7-2|TRBD2|TRBJ2-7|.
CASSRDYRSYEQYF
TGTGCCAGCAGCCGGGACTACCGATCCTACGAGCAGTACTTC
>TRBV15|.|TRBJ2-7|.
CATSRDTSSYEQYF
TGTGCCACCAGCAGAGATACATCCTCCTACGAGCAGTACTTC
>TRBV7-2|.|TRBJ2-7|once
CASRAGPNEQYF
TGTGCCAGCAGGGCAGGCCCCAACGAGCAGTACTTC
>TRBV5-4|.|TRBJ1-1|.
CASSSNLNTEAFF
TGTGCCAGCAGCTCGAACTTGAACACTGAAGCTTTCTTT
>TRBV30|.|TRBJ2-1|once
CARGAYNEQFF
TGTGCCCGGGGGGCTTACAATGAGCAGTTCTTC
>TRBV2|.|TRBJ1-2|.
CASSGTLDGYTF
TGTGCCAGCAGTGGAACTCTGGATGGCTACACCTTC
>TRBV7-3|.|TRBJ2-1|.
CASSLTGGPFYNEQFF
TGTGCCAGCAGCTTAACGGGGGGGCCATTCTACAATGAGCAGTTCTTC
>TRBV28|TRBD1|TRBJ1-1|.
CASSYTGGLTEAFF
TGTGCCAGCAGTTATACAGGGGGCCTCACTGAAGCTTTCTTT
>TRBV5-4|TRBD2|TRBJ2-1|.
CASSSAPTSGGAGNEQFF
TGTGCCAGCAGCTCCGCCCCGACTAGCGGGGGGGCCGGGAATGAGCAGTTCTTC
>TRBV7-8|.|TRBJ1-2|.
CASRGQGYGYTF
TGTGCCAGCAGGGGGCAGGGGTATGGCTACACCTTC
>TRBV9|.|TRBJ1-3|.
CASSVETGWGNTIYF
TGTGCCAGCAGCGTAGAAACAGGGTGGGGGAACACCATATATTTT
>TRBV19|.|TRBJ2-7|.
CASTNRADEQYF
TGTGCCAGTACCAACAGGGCCGACGAGCAGTACTTC
>TRBV5-1|.|TRBJ2-2|.
CASSLAIGTTNTGELFF
TGCGCCAGCAGCTTGGCCATCGGGACAACGAACACCGGGGAGCTGTTTTTT
>TRBV5-1|.|TRBJ2-3|.
CASSFATTSTDTQYF
TGCGCCAGCAGCTTTGCAACTACTAGCACAGATACGCAGTATTTT
>TRBV7-8|TRBD1|TRBJ1-2|.
CASSLGSGQGDYGYTF
TGTGCCAGCAGCTTAGGTTCGGGACAGGGGGACTATGGCTACACCTTC
>TRBV2|.|TRBJ1-1|.
CASVMGAVNTEAFF
TGTGCCAGCGTCATGGGGGCGGTGAACACTGAAGCTTTCTTT
>TRBV10-3|.|TRBJ2-3|.
CAIRPDTTNTDTQYF
TGTGCCATCAGGCCTGATACCACTAACACAGATACGCAGTATTTT
>TRBV30|.|TRBJ1-4|few
CAWSLGGALEKLFF
TGTGCCTGGAGTCTCGGGGGGGCACTAGAAAAACTGTTTTTT
>TRBV7-3|.|TRBJ2-1|once
CASSLGGAHSYNEQFF
TGTGCCAGCAGCTTAGGCGGGGCCCACTCCTACAATGAGCAGTTCTTC
>TRBV5-1|.|TRBJ1-1|.
CASSLDSSNTEAFF
TGCGCCAGCAGCTTGGACAGCTCGAACACTGAAGCTTTCTTT
>TRBV30|.|TRBJ2-2|few
CASQTGKSNTGELFF
TGTGCCTCCCAAACAGGGAAGTCGAACACCGGGGAGCTGTTTTTT
>TRBV29-1|.|TRBJ2-3|.
CSGGRAPPDTQYF
TGCAGCGGGGGCCGGGCCCCCCCAGATACGCAGTATTTT
>TRBV7-9|TRBD1|TRBJ1-4|.
CASSPARGHEKLFF
TGTGCCAGCAGCCCCGCCAGGGGGCATGAAAAACTGTTTTTT
>TRBV30|.|TRBJ1-3|few
CAWSPLGGAGNTIYF
TGTGCCTGGAGCCCCTTGGGGGGTGCTGGAAACACCATATATTTT
>TRBV5-1|TRBD2|TRBJ2-5|.
CASSLAPSGNQETQYF
TGCGCCAGCAGCTTGGCCCCTAGCGGGAACCAAGAGACCCAGTACTTC
>TRBV9|.|TRBJ2-3|.
CASSVGRAQAFTDTQYF
TGTGCCAGCAGCGTTGGCAGGGCTCAGGCCTTCACAGATACGCAGTATTTT
>TRBV5-6|.|TRBJ1-6|.
CASSSTRQLWSPLHF
TGTGCCAGCAGCTCGACTCGTCAACTATGGTCACCCCTCCACTTT
>TRBV6-5|TRBD2|TRBJ2-1|.
CASTVTSGHNEQFF
TGTGCCAGCACCGTGACTAGCGGCCACAATGAGCAGTTCTTC
>TRBV10-3|TRBD1|TRBJ2-7|.
CAISPQGANGNEQYF
TGTGCCATCAGTCCACAGGGGGCGAATGGAAACGAGCAGTACTTC
>TRBV15|.|TRBJ2-3|once
CATSRGLDTQYF
TGTGCCACCAGCAGGGGACTTGATACGCAGTATTTT
>TRBV9|.|TRBJ2-2|.
CASSPDSNPNTGELFF
TGTGCCAGCAGCCCCGACAGTAATCCCAACACCGGGGAGCTGTTTTTT
>TRBV19|TRBD1|TRBJ2-7|.
CASSMFIGTDSSYEQYF
TGTGCCAGTAGTATGTTTATCGGGACAGATTCCTCCTACGAGCAGTACTTC
>TRBV5-6|TRBD1|TRBJ1-1|.
CASSPLGTGDTEAFF
TGTGCCAGCAGCCCGCTAGGGACAGGGGACACTGAAGCTTTCTTT
>TRBV6-5|.|TRBJ1-6|once
CASSNRGNSPLHF
TGTGCCAGCAGTAATAGAGGAAATTCACCCCTCCACTTT
>TRBV30|TRBD2|TRBJ2-5|.
CAWSWGLAVQETQYF
TGTGCCTGGAGTTGGGGACTAGCGGTCCAAGAGACCCAGTACTTC
>TRBV27|.|TRBJ2-7|.
CASSLSGNEQYF
TGTGCCAGCAGCCTTAGCGGAAACGAGCAGTACTTC
>TRBV6-6|.|TRBJ1-5|few
CASTWGGNNQPQHF
TGTGCCAGCACCTGGGGGGGGAATAATCAGCCCCAGCATTTT
>TRBV5-1|.|TRBJ1-1|.
CASSLGGREAFF
TGCGCCAGCAGCCTTGGAGGGCGTGAAGCTTTCTTT
>TRBV19|TRBD1|TRBJ1-5|.
CASRKGQGLGQPQHF
TGTGCCAGTAGGAAGGGACAGGGCTTAGGGCAGCCCCAGCATTTT
>TRBV11-2|.|TRBJ2-3|.
CASSLSGDGDTQYF
TGTGCCAGCAGCTTATCGGGAGACGGGGATACGCAGTATTTT
>TRBV7-2|.|TRBJ2-1|.
CASSLGRESYNEQFF
TGTGCCAGCAGCTTGGGCAGGGAATCCTACAATGAGCAGTTCTTC
>TRBV19|TRBD2|TRBJ2-7|few
CASSASGGFYEQYF
TGTGCCAGTAGCGCTAGCGGGGGGTTTTACGAGCAGTACTTC
>TRBV9|.|TRBJ2-2|.
CASSVRTGNTGELFF
TGTGCCAGCAGCGTTCGGACGGGAAACACCGGGGAGCTGTTTTTT
>TRBV29-1|.|TRBJ1-1|.
CSVEDLTANTEAFF
TGCAGCGTTGAAGATCTCACAGCCAACACTGAAGCTTTCTTT
>TRBV23-1|.|TRBJ2-3|.
CASFLAQYF
TGCGCCAGCTTTTTAGCGCAGTATTTT
>TRBV30|.|TRBJ1-3|.
CAWTVVGDTIYF
TGTGCCTGGACTGTAGTAGGGGACACCATATATTTT
>TRBV5-1|.|TRBJ1-1|.
CASTSGGDTEAFF
TGCGCCAGCACCAGCGGTGGGGACACTGAAGCTTTCTTT
>TRBV28|.|TRBJ1-2|.
CASSPQRSGYTF
TGTGCCAGCAGTCCCCAGCGGTCTGGCTACACCTTC
>TRBV10-3|.|TRBJ2-5|.
CAISGTTQETQYF
TGTGCCATCAGTGGGACAACCCAAGAGACCCAGTACTTC
>TRBV30|.|TRBJ2-7|.
CAWSVEGFTYEQYF
TGTGCCTGGAGTGTGGAGGGCTTCACCTACGAGCAGTACTTC
>TRBV5-6|TRBD2|TRBJ2-1|.
CASSLVGLAESYNEQFF
TGTGCCAGCAGCTTGGTGGGACTAGCGGAATCCTACAATGAGCAGTTCTTC
>TRBV15|.|TRBJ2-1|.
CATRAGAYNEQFF
TGTGCCACCAGGGCGGGCGCATACAATGAGCAGTTCTTC
>TRBV29-1|.|TRBJ1-2|.
CSAMGADNYGYTF
TGCAGCGCGATGGGGGCCGATAACTATGGCTACACCTTC
>TRBV18|TRBD1|TRBJ2-7|.
CASSSTRDSSYEQYF
TGTGCCAGCTCATCGACTCGGGACAGCTCCTACGAGCAGTACTTC
>TRBV4-2|TRBD1|TRBJ1-1|.
CASSQDRGSEAFF
TGTGCCAGCAGCCAAGACAGGGGGTCTGAAGCTTTCTTT